Shown below are 28 T cell receptor beta chains from a single sample sequenced in a study of ipilimumab plus nivolumab after autologous stem cell transplantation. TCRdb keeps only in-frame clones here, not all; method: immunoSEQ multiplex PCR. The sample yields 15,000 to 20,000 clones, over 75% seen once. Sequences were derived from PBMCs, sampled in a trial of ipilimumab plus nivolumab as post-transplant consolidation. These receptors were collected from a male donor with diffuse large B-cell lymphoma.

This clone was counted a single time. The chain combines TRBV7-6 with TRBJ1-3; TRBD1 matches 8 bases. The germline gives CDR1 SGHVS, CDR2 FNYEAQ. V shed 2 bases and J 0 bases; nucleotides not matched to a gene: 9. This CDR3 is 18 amino acids long. CDR3 sequence: CASSLTGGTGVSGNTIYF. The CDR3 bases are TGTGCCAGCAGCTTAACAGGGGGGACAGGCGTCTCTGGAAACACCATATATTTT.

The chain joins TRBV6-6 to TRBJ2-3; D remains ambiguous. Trimming cost V 0 bases and J 5 bases, with 9 bases left between them. Germline V gene lookup returns CDR1 MNHNY and CDR2 SVGAGI (reference sequence). CDR3 length equals 14 residues. As DNA, the CDR3 is TGTGCCAGCAGTTACTCGATCCTGGGAGATACGCAGTATTTT. Protein sequence: CASSYSILGDTQYF.

CDR3 bases: TGTGCCAGCAGTGTTGCCAGGCGAGAGACCCAGTACTTC. This codes for CASSVARRETQYF. This rearrangement joins TRBV6-1 to TRBJ2-5; D remains unclear. The V end was cut by 4 bases, the J end by 4 bases, with 10 bases between. CDR3 length: 13 amino acids. CDR1 is MNHNS and CDR2 is SASEGT in the germline V gene.

The chain carries TRBV5-5 and TRBJ2-4; 7 nucleotides line up with TRBD2. CDR1 is SGHKS, CDR2 YYEKEE, per germline (reference sequence). V shed 2 bases and J 0 bases; nucleotides not matched to a gene: 5. There are 16 residues in the CDR3. The CDR3 loop reads CASSFGGGLAKNIQYF. As DNA, the CDR3 is TGTGCCAGCAGCTTTGGGGGAGGGTTAGCCAAAAACATTCAGTACTTC.

This rearrangement joins TRBV5-1 to TRBJ2-7, with D hard to call. In germline, CDR1 is SGHRS, CDR2 YFSETQ. The CDR3 spans 14 residues. The V gene lost 0 bases and the J gene lost 1 base, with 8 bases spanning the gap. CDR3 nucleotide sequence: TGCGCCAGCAGCTTGGCAGGCCAGTCCTACGAGCAGTACTTC. This encodes CASSLAGQSYEQYF. The full variable domain, in which reference TRBV5-1 and TRBJ2-7 provide the parts outside the CDR3, is KAGVTQTPRYLIKTRGQQVTLSCSPISGHRSVSWYQQTPGQGLQFLFEYFSETQRNKGNFPGRFSGRQFSNSRSEMNVSTLELGDSALYLCASSLAGQSYEQYFGPGTRLTVT.

This clone was seen more than once but under ten times. The chain links TRBV6-1 to TRBJ1-4; D possibly corresponds to TRBD1 (6 bases). The CDR3 contains 14 residues. Germline V gives CDR1 MNHNS, CDR2 SASEGT. V lost 8 bases and J 10 bases, leaving 20 bases between the germline ends. CDR3 sequence: CASGLRARGGKLFF. The CDR3, as DNA: TGTGCCAGCGGGTTGCGAGCCCGAGGGGGAAAACTGTTTTTT.

The chain links TRBV5-1 to TRBJ2-7; TRBD2 might be the D (6 bases). V lost 4 bases, J lost 1 base, and 12 bases lay in between. The CDR3 sequence is 14 residues long. Germline CDR1 reads SGHRS; CDR2 reads YFSETQ. The CDR3 loop reads CASSLTGESYEQYF. The CDR3, as DNA: TGCGCCAGCAGCCTCACGGGAGAGTCCTACGAGCAGTACTTC.

The rearrangement links TRBV7-8 to TRBJ2-1; no firm D call. Germline CDR1 is SGHVS and CDR2 is FQNEAQ. Trimming left V 1 base short and J 15 bases short, with 10 bases between. The CDR3 totals 11 residues. DNA for the CDR3: TGTGCCAGCAGCTTAGTGGATGATCCGTTCTTC. It specifies CASSLVDDPFF.

This clone was observed a handful of times. CDR3 loop: CASSPGSGYGYTF. DNA of the CDR3: TGTGCCAGCTCCCCCGGGAGCGGCTATGGCTACACCTTC. The V gene is TRBV9, the J gene TRBJ1-2; D remains ambiguous. Germline CDR1 is SGDLS and CDR2 is YYNGEE. The ends were cut back, 7 bases at V and 4 bases at J, with 14 bases in the middle. There are 13 residues in the CDR3. Using reference TRBV9 and TRBJ1-2 for the parts outside the CDR3, the full variable domain is DSGVTQTPKHLITATGQRVTLRCSPRSGDLSVYWYQQSLDQGLQFLIQYYNGEERAKGNILERFSAQQFPDLHSELNLSSLELGDSALYFCASSPGSGYGYTFGSGTRLTVV.

CDR3 nucleotide sequence: TGTGCCAGCAGCCGGACTAGCGGGGGGTACCAAGAGACCCAGTACTTC. Amino acids: CASSRTSGGYQETQYF. This sequence joins TRBV5-4 and TRBJ2-5; 14 nucleotides agree with TRBD2. The ends lost 4 bases at V and 0 bases at J; junction bases unmatched: 2. From germline, CDR1 is SGHNT and CDR2 YYREEE (reference sequence). This CDR3 contains 16 residues.

In its sample, this clone is medium-sized. This chain uses TRBV7-9 with TRBJ1-1; 8 bases map to TRBD1. From germline, CDR1 is SEHNR and CDR2 FQNEAQ (reference sequence). This CDR3 comprises 16 residues. Trimming cost V 4 bases and J 3 bases; bases outside gene matches: 10. The CDR3 spells CASSSRTGPLDTEAFF. The DNA of the CDR3 is TGTGCCAGCAGCTCAAGGACAGGGCCCTTGGACACTGAAGCTTTCTTT.

This clone was seen only a few times. V gene TRBV6-5 combines with J gene TRBJ1-2; D might be TRBD1 (6 bases). Germline V gene lookup returns CDR1 MNHEY and CDR2 SVGAGI. V shed 9 bases and J shed 5 bases, with 16 bases lying between them. This CDR3 spans 13 amino acids. Here the CDR3 DNA reads TGTGCCAGACCCGGACAGTTGGAGTATGGCTACACCTTC. Its protein is CARPGQLEYGYTF.

The rearrangement links TRBV7-2 to TRBJ2-7; tentatively, D is TRBD1 (5 bases). Germline CDR1 reads SGHTA; CDR2 reads FQGNSA. V lost 2 bases and J lost 1, with 9 bases in between. CDR3 size: 14 residues. The CDR3 is CASSLNKGSYEQYF. The CDR3 bases are TGTGCCAGCAGCTTAAACAAGGGGTCCTACGAGCAGTACTTC.

The chain employs TRBV6-5 and TRBJ1-1; D might be TRBD1 (5 bases). Trimming pared 6 bases from V and 8 bases from J, leaving 19 bases between. CDR3 length: 14 residues. Germline-derived CDR1 and CDR2 are MNHEY and SVGAGI. CDR3 nucleotide sequence: TGTGCCAGCAGCCGACCCATGACAGTGTTGGAAGCTTTCTTT. It encodes CASSRPMTVLEAFF.

This rearrangement joins TRBV15 to TRBJ2-5; 12 bases map to TRBD2. The V gene end was trimmed by 0 bases and the J gene end by 4 bases; junction bases not matched to a gene: 3. Germline V CDR1 and CDR2: LNHNV, YYDKDF (reference sequence). The CDR3 extends over 16 amino acids. CDR3 bases: TGTGCCACCAGCAGAGATCTAGCGGGGGGGCGAGAGACCCAGTACTTC. Protein product: CATSRDLAGGRETQYF.

This chain uses TRBV5-1 with TRBJ1-2; D perhaps matches TRBD1 (6 bases). Trimming stripped 4 bases from V and 3 bases from J, with 16 bases between. The CDR3 length is 15 residues. CDR1 and CDR2 from the germline V gene are SGHRS and YFSETQ. This chain's CDR3 is CASSPQTGAHYGYTF. The CDR3 DNA sequence: TGCGCCAGCAGCCCCCAGACAGGAGCCCACTATGGCTACACCTTC. Full variable domain (remainder filled in from reference TRBV5-1 and TRBJ1-2): KAGVTQTPRYLIKTRGQQVTLSCSPISGHRSVSWYQQTPGQGLQFLFEYFSETQRNKGNFPGRFSGRQFSNSRSEMNVSTLELGDSALYLCASSPQTGAHYGYTFGSGTRLTVV.

The chain carries TRBV4-3 and TRBJ1-3, with 9 nucleotides matching TRBD1. V lost 4 bases, J lost 0 bases, and 7 bases stayed unmatched. This CDR3 comprises 17 residues. Germline V lookup: CDR1 LGHNA, CDR2 YSLEER. CDR3 loop: CASSPRDREISGNTIYF. CDR3 coding DNA: TGCGCCAGCAGCCCTCGGGACAGGGAGATCTCTGGAAACACCATATATTTT.

CDR3 sequence (DNA): TGCGCCAGCAGCCTACGCGAATTGGGCATCCCTAGTGCCCAGTACTTC. This translates into CASSLRELGIPSAQYF. This chain links TRBV4-1 with TRBJ2-5; D remains ambiguous. CDR1 is MGHRA and CDR2 is YSYEKL in the germline V gene. With 4 bases removed from V and 9 bases from J, the gap between germline ends came to 24 bases. CDR3 size: 16 residues.

This clone came up a few times. This chain connects TRBV30 to TRBJ2-2, with 13 bases identical to TRBD2. Germline V gives CDR1 GTSNPN, CDR2 SVGIG (reference sequence). The CDR3 spans 17 residues. Trimming cost V 7 bases and J 0 bases; bases outside gene matches: 8. DNA of the CDR3: TGTGCCTCGTCCCAACTAGCGGGGGGGCCGAACACCGGGGAGCTGTTTTTT. Translation: CASSQLAGGPNTGELFF.

The chain recombines TRBV9 with TRBJ2-5; 9 bases fit TRBD2. The germline CDR1 and CDR2 sequences are SGDLS and YYNGEE. Unmatched junction bases numbered 6, after V lost 0 bases and J lost 9 bases. The CDR3 is made up of 14 amino acids. The CDR3 here is CASSVESGGSAQYF. CDR3 sequence (DNA): TGTGCCAGCAGCGTAGAGAGCGGGGGGTCGGCCCAGTACTTC. Variable domain in full (rest from reference TRBV9 and TRBJ2-5): DSGVTQTPKHLITATGQRVTLRCSPRSGDLSVYWYQQSLDQGLQFLIQYYNGEERAKGNILERFSAQQFPDLHSELNLSSLELGDSALYFCASSVESGGSAQYFGPGTRLLVL.

The count of this clone is one. V gene TRBV2 combines with J gene TRBJ1-6; D is unresolved. V lost 3 bases and J lost 0, with 9 bases in between. This CDR3 is 16 amino acids long. Germline CDR1 SNHLY, CDR2 FYNNEI. CDR3 in DNA: TGTGCCAGCAGTGATTGGACGAGCTCCTATAATTCACCCCTCCACTTT. Residues: CASSDWTSSYNSPLHF. The complete variable domain, with remaining parts taken from reference TRBV2 and TRBJ1-6, reads EPEVTQTPSHQVTQMGQEVILRCVPISNHLYFYWYRQILGQKVEFLVSFYNNEISEKSEIFDDQFSVERPDGSNFTLKIRSTKLEDSAMYFCASSDWTSSYNSPLHFGNGTRLTVT.

The chain employs TRBV6-5 and TRBJ2-7; 7 bases fit TRBD1. This CDR3 spans 14 amino acids. Germline CDR1 reads MNHEY; CDR2 reads SVGAGI. Trimming cost V 5 bases and J 2 bases; bases outside gene matches: 6. The CDR3 DNA reads TGTGCCAGCAGTCGTCGACAGGGAACCTACGAGCAGTACTTC. Translated, it gives CASSRRQGTYEQYF.

V usage is TRBV9 and J usage is TRBJ1-2; D ambiguous. Germline values: CDR1 SGDLS, CDR2 YYNGEE. The CDR3 covers 15 residues. Trimming cost V 0 bases and J 5 bases, with 14 bases left between them. The CDR3 DNA reads TGTGCCAGCAGCGTAGGGGCCGCTACCTTGTATGGCTACACCTTC. This translates into CASSVGAATLYGYTF.

The chain joins TRBV18 to TRBJ1-2, with 8 nucleotides matching TRBD1. Germline loops: CDR1 KGHSH, CDR2 LQKENI. The CDR3 spans 15 residues. V lost 2 bases and J lost 6; bases outside the gene matches: 8. CDR3 loop: CASSPETGEVDGYTF. CDR3 coding DNA: TGTGCCAGCTCACCAGAGACAGGGGAAGTTGATGGCTACACCTTC.

The chain uses TRBV29-1 and TRBJ1-2; TRBD1 matches 10 bases. This CDR3 is 13 amino acids long. Germline CDR1 is SQVTM and CDR2 is ANQGSEA. V was pared by 7 bases and J by 2 bases, with 4 bases of the junction left unmatched. CDR3 in amino acids: CSARTGGNYGYTF. CDR3 in DNA: TGCAGCGCAAGGACAGGGGGGAACTATGGCTACACCTTC.

This CDR3 reads CASSLGGPGAGELFF. CDR3 DNA sequence: TGTGCCAGCAGCTTGGGGGGCCCAGGGGCCGGGGAGCTGTTTTTT. The chain combines TRBV5-4 with TRBJ2-2; perhaps TRBD1 as D (6 bases). The CDR3 sequence is 15 residues long. With 0 bases removed from V and 6 bases from J, the gap between germline ends came to 12 bases. Per germline, CDR1 SGHNT and CDR2 YYREEE (reference sequence).

V gene TRBV4-1 combines with J gene TRBJ2-3; D unresolved. This CDR3 contains 14 residues. V was shortened by 2 bases and J by 6 bases, with 12 bases between the two germline ends. The germline gives CDR1 MGHRA, CDR2 YSYEKL. In DNA, the CDR3 is TGCGCCAGCAGCCAACTCGGTCTCCGGGATACGCAGTATTTT. Protein product: CASSQLGLRDTQYF.

The chain combines TRBV14 with TRBJ1-1; D call uncertain. Germline V gene sequence: CDR1 SGHDN, CDR2 FVKESK. Trimming cost V 0 bases and J 4 bases, with 9 bases left between them. This CDR3 contains 14 residues. The CDR3 DNA is TGTGCCAGCAGCCAAGATCTGCAGCGCACTGAAGCTTTCTTT. Translating gives CASSQDLQRTEAFF.